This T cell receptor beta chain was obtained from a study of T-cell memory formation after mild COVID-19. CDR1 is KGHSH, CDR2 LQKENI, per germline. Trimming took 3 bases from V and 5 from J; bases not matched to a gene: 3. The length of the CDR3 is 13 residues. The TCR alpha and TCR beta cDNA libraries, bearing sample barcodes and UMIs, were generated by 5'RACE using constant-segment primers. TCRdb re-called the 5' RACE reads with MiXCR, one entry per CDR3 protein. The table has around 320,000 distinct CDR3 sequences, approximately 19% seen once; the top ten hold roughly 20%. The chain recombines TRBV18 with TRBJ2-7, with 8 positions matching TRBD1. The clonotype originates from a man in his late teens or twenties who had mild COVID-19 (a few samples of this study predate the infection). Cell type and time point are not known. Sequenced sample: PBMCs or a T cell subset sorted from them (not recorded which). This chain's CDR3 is CASSPQDRDEQYF. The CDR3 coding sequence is TGTGCCAGCTCACCGCAGGACAGGGACGAGCAGTACTTC.